This note documents a single T cell receptor beta chain sequence. Its antigen is unidentified. Investigators prepared the TCR beta libraries by applying iRepertoire HTBI primers and Arm-PCR of CDR3 regions. TCRdb passed the multiplex PCR reads through MiXCR, listing each CDR3 protein once. Of approximately 400,000 distinct CDR3 sequences in the sample, 15% were seen once. V trimming: 6 bases; J trimming: 6 bases; junction bases outside the gene matches: 5. This CDR3 has 13 amino acids. CDR1 and CDR2 (germline): MNHEY, SVGEGT. The sample originates from a study of regulatory T cells in long-lasting Graves disease. Study context: Antithyroid drugs had been taken under 3 months by newly diagnosed Graves' patients.

Study conclusions and caveats: Persistent Graves' disease cases displayed lower TCR diversity than newly diagnosed ones.

The time point: newly diagnosed GD, antithyroid drugs for less than 3 months. RNA isolated from PBMCs was used to make the TCR library. These data also featured in a second study, about T cells in Graves' hyperthyroidism and ophthalmopathy. That paper adds: Clinicians diagnosed patients from clinical symptoms, serum thyroxine and TRAb, thyroid ultrasound and orbital computed tomography. Patients with ophthalmopathy were separated from those with stable hyperthyroidism by a 13 V-J model.

J is TRBJ2-1 and V is TRBV6-2 or TRBV6-3; 7 bases match TRBD2. The sample here was peripheral blood mononuclear cells (PBMCs), taken at new diagnosis, from a patient treated with antithyroid drugs. The clonotype was recovered from a woman under 40 with Graves disease. The DNA for the CDR3 is TGTGCCAGCAGCCGGACTAGTCGCAATGAGCAGTTCTTC. Amino acid sequence: CASSRTSRNEQFF.